The clone carrying this TCR beta chain appeared once. This table comes from immunoSEQ multiplex PCR, and its TCRdb copy is limited to in-frame clones, with some not included. The sample holds roughly 130,000 clones; around 85% are singletons and the top ten take 2.5% to 3.5%. This record comes from a study of cytomegalovirus exposure and HLA in healthy donors. Overall study: According to later analysis, the same platform produced the approximately 130 validation and around 730 first-cohort repertoires.

This CDR3 has 14 residues. The germline V gene has CDR1 SGHTA and CDR2 FQGNSA. Trimming left V 3 bases short and J 2 bases short, with 10 bases between. The chain uses TRBV7-2 and TRBJ1-2, with D possibly TRBD1 on 5 matching bases. The source is a man aged 18 to 30 in good health and CMV-seronegative. Specimen: PBMCs. The CDR3 nucleotides are TGTGCCAGCAGCTTGGGTCGACAGAACTATGGCTACACCTTC. It codes for CASSLGRQNYGYTF.